A single sample is the source of the 27 T cell receptor beta chains below, sequenced in a study of regulatory T cells in long-lasting Graves disease. TCR beta libraries were built with iRepertoire HTBI primers and Arm-PCR of CDR3 regions. Each CDR3 protein gets one entry after TCRdb re-called the multiplex PCR reads with MiXCR. The sample consists of about 240,000 distinct CDR3 sequences, around 20% of them appearing once. Documented time point: newly diagnosed GD, antithyroid drugs for less than 3 months. Following extraction of RNA from PBMCs, that RNA was used to make the TCR library. Material: peripheral blood mononuclear cells (PBMCs), obtained at new diagnosis, from a patient treated with antithyroid drugs. The receptors originated from a female donor with Graves disease.

This clonotype came up a few times. This rearrangement joins TRBV19 to TRBJ2-7; 8 nucleotides match TRBD2. Germline trimming cut 5 bases from V and 4 bases from J; bases unmatched to any gene: 7. The CDR3 totals 14 residues. In germline, CDR1 is LNHDA, CDR2 SQIVND (reference sequence). CDR3: CASSAKGLAYEQYF. The CDR3 DNA reads TGTGCCAGTAGTGCCAAAGGACTAGCTTACGAGCAGTACTTC.

Many counts were recorded for this clonotype. This chain uses TRBV11-1 with TRBJ2-1, with 8 bases matching TRBD1. Germline-derived CDR1 and CDR2 are SGHAT and FQDESV (reference sequence). Germline trimming cut 0 bases from V and 8 bases from J; bases unmatched to any gene: 3. The CDR3 length is 14 residues. Here the CDR3 DNA reads TGTGCCAGCAGCTTAGCCAGGGGGCTGGATGAGCAGTTCTTC. As protein: CASSLARGLDEQFF.

This clonotype was seen at least ten times. The chain combines TRBV4-3 with TRBJ2-7; maybe TRBD1 (5 bases). The CDR3 spans 14 residues. Germline lookup yields CDR1 LGHNA and CDR2 YSLEER. The ends were cut back, 0 bases at V and 4 bases at J, with 10 bases in the middle. CDR3 region: CASSQDKQGYEQYF. CDR3 in DNA: TGCGCCAGCAGCCAAGATAAGCAGGGTTACGAGCAGTACTTC.

This clonotype showed up many times. This rearrangement joins TRBV15 to TRBJ2-7; 7 nucleotides agree with TRBD2. V was clipped by 3 bases and J by 7 bases; unmatched bases: 18. CDR3 length: 17 residues. From germline, CDR1 is LNHNV and CDR2 YYDKDF (reference sequence). Written as DNA, the CDR3 is TGTGCCACCAGCAGGAAATTAGCGGGCGATTACGGAATAGAGCAGTACTTC. Protein product: CATSRKLAGDYGIEQYF.

The chain links TRBV10-3 to TRBJ2-7, with 10 bases aligning to TRBD2. Per the germline V gene, CDR1 is ENHRY and CDR2 is SYGVKD. The length of the CDR3 is 18 residues. V shed 6 bases and J 6 bases; nucleotides not matched to a gene: 20. The CDR3 region has the DNA TGTGCCATCAGCCTGCGGGCTAGCGGGAGCGCAGGCGGGGTCGAGCAGTACTTC. Amino acids: CAISLRASGSAGGVEQYF.

As for this clonotype: A junction end diverges from the germline sequence, so it may reflect a read error. The chain uses TRBV11-2 and TRBJ2-2, with 7 bases identical to TRBD2. This CDR3 has 18 amino acids. Germline loops: CDR1 SGHAT, CDR2 FQNNGV. The CDR3, as DNA: TGCGCCAGCAGCCAGAAGATGGGGGGGAGGGCCAACACCGGGGAGCTGTTTTTT. This encodes CASSQKMGGRANTGELFF.

This clonotype was seen ten or more times. The chain combines TRBV27 with TRBJ2-7; maybe TRBD1 (6 bases). Germline V lookup: CDR1 MNHEY, CDR2 SMNVEV (reference sequence). This CDR3 comprises 13 residues. The V end was cut by 3 bases, the J end by 3 bases, with 9 bases between. This CDR3 reads CASSFSTGYEQYF. DNA for the CDR3: TGTGCCAGCAGTTTTTCGACAGGCTACGAGCAGTACTTC.

The table lists this clonotype with many counts. CDR3 in amino acids: CASGQGIYGYTF. The CDR3 nucleotides read TGTGCCAGCGGTCAGGGCATCTATGGCTACACCTTC. The chain combines TRBV28 with TRBJ1-2, with D perhaps matching TRBD1 (5 bases). Germline V gives CDR1 MDHEN, CDR2 SYDVKM. The CDR3 loop spans 12 amino acids. Trimming took off 8 bases at V and 4 bases at J, with 11 bases between the two ends.

There are many counts of this clonotype. The genes are TRBV7-3 and TRBJ2-3; D is uncertain. Looked up from germline, CDR1 is SGHTA and CDR2 is FQGTGA. The V end was cut by 1 base, the J end by 0 bases, with 5 bases between. The CDR3 extends over 14 amino acids. CDR3: CASSLNPSTDTQYF. DNA of the CDR3: TGTGCCAGCAGCTTAAACCCTAGCACAGATACGCAGTATTTT.

A note on this clonotype: This clone may be a read error of a much larger clone one base away. CDR3 amino acids: CATLHRFFGGDMQYF. Here the CDR3 DNA reads TGTGCCACCCTACACCGATTCTTCGGGGGAGATATGCAGTATTTT. The chain links TRBV6-1 to TRBJ2-3; D might be TRBD2 (6 bases). The germline gives CDR1 MNHNS, CDR2 SASEGT. This CDR3 has 15 amino acids.

This clonotype was seen many times. The rearrangement uses TRBV6-5 and TRBJ2-5; 7 bases match TRBD1. With V trimmed by 1 base and J by 0 bases, 2 bases remained unmatched. The CDR3 has 15 amino acids. The germline CDR1 and CDR2 sequences are MNHEY and SVGAGI. This CDR3 reads CASSYFGTDQETQYF. In DNA, the CDR3 is TGTGCCAGCAGTTACTTCGGGACAGACCAAGAGACCCAGTACTTC.

This clonotype was detected many times. CDR3 sequence: CASSTKGQGESNIQYF. The CDR3, as DNA: TGTGCCAGCAGCACAAAAGGACAGGGGGAGAGTAACATTCAGTACTTC. The V call is TRBV7-2, the J call TRBJ2-4, with 10 bases aligning to TRBD1. The CDR3 is 16 residues long. Trimming took 5 bases from V and 7 from J; bases not matched to a gene: 11. Germline assignment: CDR1 SGHTA and CDR2 FQGNSA.

This clonotype appeared a few times. A single base separates this from a much larger clone, so it may be a read error. This chain joins TRBV11-2 and TRBJ2-5, with unresolved D. The CDR3 sequence is 14 residues long. CDR1 is SGHAT and CDR2 is FQNNGV in the germline V gene. The CDR3 protein is CAGSYSDNQETQYF. As DNA, the CDR3 is TGTGCCGGCAGTTACTCCGACAACCAAGAGACCCAGTACTTC.

This clonotype was found once. This may arise from a read error, as a much more abundant clone is one base away. The J gene is TRBJ1-1, the V gene TRBV12-5, with unresolved D. The CDR3 sequence is 13 residues long. V was cut by 11 bases and J by 3 bases, with 16 bases left in between. Germline values: CDR1 LGHNT, CDR2 FRNRAP. The CDR3 coding sequence is TGTGCTGGTGCCCCGGGAGGGTACACTGAAGCTTTCTTT. Amino acid sequence: CAGAPGGYTEAFF.

This clonotype was seen more than once but under ten times. This sequence joins TRBV27 and TRBJ1-1; 7 bases are shared with TRBD1. CDR1 is MNHEY, CDR2 SMNVEV, per germline (reference sequence). Germline trimming cut 6 bases from V and 5 bases from J; bases unmatched to any gene: 9. CDR3 length: 14 residues. DNA for the CDR3: TGTGCCAGCAGGCCTACAGGGGTACGGACTGAAGCTTTCTTT. Protein sequence: CASRPTGVRTEAFF.

This clonotype was counted at least ten times. The chain joins TRBV3-1 to TRBJ1-1; D is ambiguous. The germline CDR1 and CDR2 sequences are LGHDT and YNNKEL (reference sequence). Deletions cut 2 bases from V and 3 bases from J, with 7 bases between. CDR3 length: 13 amino acids. The chain's CDR3 is CASSQRRHTEAFF. The DNA for the CDR3 is TGTGCCAGCAGCCAAAGACGGCACACTGAAGCTTTCTTT.

This clonotype occurred many times. The gene calls are TRBV11-3 and TRBJ2-7; D perhaps matches TRBD2 (5 bases). The CDR3 has 15 amino acids. Trimming removed 4 bases at V and 2 bases at J, with 15 bases between. The germline CDR1 and CDR2 sequences are SGHNT and YENEEA. CDR3 residues: CASSSSTPGTYEQYF. The CDR3 DNA reads TGTGCCAGCAGCTCCTCAACACCCGGGACCTACGAGCAGTACTTC.

In the case of this clonotype: A read error is the likely source, as a far larger clone sits one nucleotide away. The chain combines TRBV30 with TRBJ2-4, with 7 positions matching TRBD2. The J segment lost 13 bases and the V segment lost 4 bases, leaving 19 bases of the junction unmatched. The CDR3 runs 15 residues. Germline V gene data show CDR1 as GTSNPN and CDR2 as SVGIG (reference sequence). Here the CDR3 reads CAWTPGSGIYNEQYF. Written as DNA, the CDR3 is TGTGCCTGGACCCCGGGGAGCGGGATCTACAATGAGCAGTACTTC.

This clonotype has ten or more counts. The V and J genes are TRBV7-2 and TRBJ2-3; D assignment may be TRBD1 or TRBD2 (5 bases each). Trimming removed 3 bases at V and 1 base at J, with 14 bases between. The CDR3 has 16 amino acids. Germline V gene data show CDR1 as SGHTA and CDR2 as FQGNSA. CDR3 in DNA: TGTGCCAGCAGCTTCTTCCGGGACGGAGGCACAGATACGCAGTATTTT. Translating gives CASSFFRDGGTDTQYF.

The V and J genes are TRBV3-1 and TRBJ2-7; a weak D match, TRBD2 (6 bases). V shed 0 bases and J shed 1 base, with 10 bases lying between them. Germline-derived CDR1 and CDR2 are LGHDT and YNNKEL (reference sequence). The CDR3 consists of 15 residues. CDR3 nucleotides: TGTGCCAGCAGCCAAGATCCGGGGGTTTCCTACGAGCAGTACTTC. Residues: CASSQDPGVSYEQYF.

This clonotype has ten or more counts. The chain recombines TRBV18 with TRBJ2-3; 8 nucleotides agree with TRBD2. The junction had 10 bases not matched to a gene; V was cut back by 2 bases and J by 6 bases. The germline V gene encodes CDR1 KGHSH and CDR2 LQKENI. The CDR3 spans 16 residues. CDR3 residues: CASSPRKREISDTQYF. The CDR3 nucleotides read TGTGCCAGCTCACCAAGGAAGCGGGAGATCTCGGATACGCAGTATTTT.

Regarding this clonotype: Given a much more abundant clone one base away, this may be a read error. The V and J genes are TRBV20-1 and TRBJ2-1; 7 bases map to TRBD1. CDR3 size: 14 residues. V lost 1 base to trimming and J lost 13 bases; unmatched junction nucleotides: 13. Germline CDR1 is DFQATT and CDR2 is SNEGSKA (reference sequence). CDR3 amino acids: CSARGKTGQETQFF. As DNA, the CDR3 is TGCAGTGCTAGAGGAAAGACAGGGCAAGAGACCCAGTTCTTC.

This clonotype occurred many times. V gene TRBV6-2 or TRBV6-3 combines with J gene TRBJ2-4; D is possibly TRBD2 (5 bases). This CDR3 contains 13 residues. CDR1 is MNHEY, CDR2 SVGEGT, per germline. V lost 5 bases, J lost 7 bases, and 12 bases lay in between. The CDR3 sequence is CASSPGILNIQYF. The CDR3 coding sequence is TGTGCCAGCAGTCCGGGGATCCTGAACATTCAGTACTTC.

This clonotype was counted many times. J is TRBJ2-5 and V is TRBV27; 14 positions agree with TRBD2. Germline V gene lookup returns CDR1 MNHEY and CDR2 SMNVEV (reference sequence). The CDR3 is 16 residues long. V lost 3 bases, J lost 2 bases, and 2 bases stayed unmatched. DNA for the CDR3: TGTGCCAGCAGTTTGGGACTAGCGGGGGATCAAGAGACCCAGTACTTC. Translating gives CASSLGLAGDQETQYF.

This clonotype occurred a few times. This chain uses TRBV20-1 with TRBJ2-1; 8 bases match TRBD2. J lost 1 base, V lost 3 bases, and 8 bases had no gene match. The germline V gene encodes CDR1 DFQATT and CDR2 SNEGSKA (reference sequence). The CDR3 has 16 residues. In DNA form, the CDR3 reads TGCAGTGCTAGGGATAGCGGGGACCCTTCCTACAATGAGCAGTTCTTC. This encodes CSARDSGDPSYNEQFF.

This clonotype was seen repeatedly, ten times or more. The chain joins TRBV6-2 or TRBV6-3 to TRBJ1-2; 9 bases are a match to TRBD1. This CDR3 spans 13 amino acids. Germline lookup yields CDR1 MNHEY and CDR2 SVGEGT. J gave up 8 bases and V 5 bases, and 6 bases lay outside the gene matches. CDR3 sequence (DNA): TGTGCCAGCAGTCCGGGACAGGGAGACGGCTACACCTTC. Translated, it gives CASSPGQGDGYTF.

This sequence joins TRBV5-1 and TRBJ1-3; possible D gene TRBD1, 6 bases. Germline V gene sequence: CDR1 SGHRS, CDR2 YFSETQ. Deletions cut 3 bases from V and 3 bases from J, with 13 bases between. The CDR3 runs to 15 residues. Here the CDR3 reads CASSSTQGNGNTIYF. The CDR3 nucleotides read TGCGCCAGCAGCTCGACACAGGGAAATGGAAACACCATATATTTT.